The 17 T cell receptor beta chains reported below all come from one sample, sequenced in a study of Ad26.COV2.S vaccination and SARS-CoV-2 variants. Method: immunoSEQ multiplex PCR; TCRdb's copy keeps in-frame clones and lacks some. Of 350,000 to 450,000 clones in the sample, around 86% are singletons; the top ten hold around 3.6%. Regarding treatment: some 19 received Ad26.COV2.S at low or high dose, single or two shots; about 5 received placebo; per-sample allocation not given. Vaccine and placebo recipients were sampled on day 63 after the first injection. The specimen was peripheral blood, collected in a trial of Ad26.COV2.S vaccine versus placebo. The receptors were gathered from a person between 18 and 59 years old who received the Ad26.COV2.S COVID-19 vaccine or a placebo.

The chain combines TRBV11-2 with TRBJ2-2; 10 bases are a match to TRBD2. V was clipped by 5 bases and J by 1 base; unmatched bases: 10. This CDR3 is 18 amino acids long. CDR1 SGHAT and CDR2 FQNNGV come from the germline V gene. CDR3 in DNA: TGTGCCAGCAGCCCTGGTTTAGCGGGGGGCGGGAACACCGGGGAGCTGTTTTTT. Protein: CASSPGLAGGGNTGELFF.

The genes are TRBV10-3 and TRBJ2-3; 11 bases are shared with TRBD2. The CDR3 runs to 16 residues. The germline CDR1 and CDR2 sequences are ENHRY and SYGVKD. The trim removed 7 bases at V and 6 bases at J, leaving 12 bases unmatched. The CDR3 coding sequence is TGTGCCATCAACCCGACTAGCGGGGATAGCAGGGATACGCAGTATTTT. Translation gives CAINPTSGDSRDTQYF.

The rearrangement links TRBV6-2 or TRBV6-3 to TRBJ1-5, with D possibly matching TRBD1 (6 bases). Germline V gives CDR1 MNHEY, CDR2 SVGEGT. V was trimmed by 0 bases and J by 5 bases, leaving 14 bases between them. The CDR3 is 16 amino acids. CDR3 DNA sequence: TGTGCCAGCAGTTACTCGGCGGGGGCTGGCGATCAGCCCCAGCATTTT. Translating gives CASSYSAGAGDQPQHF.

The chain is built from TRBV7-6 and TRBJ2-5; tentatively, D is TRBD1 (7 bases). Deletions cut 0 bases from V and 5 bases from J, with 16 bases between. Germline CDR1 is SGHVS and CDR2 is FNYEAQ. The CDR3 is made up of 16 amino acids. CDR3 coding DNA: TGTGCCAGCAGCTTAGCGTCGGCAGGGGGGTCGGAGACCCAGTACTTC. It translates to CASSLASAGGSETQYF.

V is TRBV7-2 and J is TRBJ1-3; D is undetermined. The CDR3 sequence is 17 residues long. CDR1 is SGHTA and CDR2 is FQGNSA in the germline V gene. V lost 5 bases, J lost 0 bases, and 17 bases lay in between. The DNA for the CDR3 is TGTGCCAGCAGCACAACCTTAGACCCTTACTCTGGAAACACCATATATTTT. Its protein product is CASSTTLDPYSGNTIYF. Full variable domain (remainder filled in from reference TRBV7-2 and TRBJ1-3): GAGVSQSPSNKVTEKGKDVELRCDPISGHTALYWYRQSLGQGLEFLIYFQGNSAPDKSGLPSDRFSAERTGGSVSTLTIQRTQQEDSAVYLCASSTTLDPYSGNTIYFGEGSWLTVV.

The V call is TRBV3-1 (or the pseudogene TRBV3-2), the J call TRBJ1-2, with 9 bases matching TRBD1. Per germline, CDR1 LGHDT and CDR2 YNNKEL (reference sequence). J lost 3 bases, V lost 1 base, and 6 bases had no gene match. The CDR3 is 16 residues long. CDR3 in DNA: TGTGCCAGCAGCCAAGGAAGGGACAGGGTGGACTATGGCTACACCTTC. Residues: CASSQGRDRVDYGYTF.

The chain couples TRBV5-1 to TRBJ2-7, with D perhaps TRBD1 (6 bases). The germline CDR1 and CDR2 sequences are SGHRS and YFSETQ. Trimming took 4 bases from V and 0 from J, leaving 11 bases between them. This CDR3 comprises 14 residues. Here the CDR3 DNA reads TGCGCCAGCAGCGAAGACAGGCACTCCTACGAGCAGTACTTC. It is translated as CASSEDRHSYEQYF.

The chain couples TRBV3-1 (or the pseudogene TRBV3-2) to TRBJ2-7; 7 bases line up with TRBD1. This CDR3 has 14 residues. V lost 4 bases and J lost 2; bases outside the gene matches: 5. CDR1 and CDR2 (germline): LGHDT, YNNKEL (reference sequence). CDR3 region: CASSPRQGPYEQYF. CDR3 nucleotides: TGTGCCAGCAGCCCCAGACAGGGACCCTACGAGCAGTACTTC.

V usage is TRBV4-1 and J usage is TRBJ2-1, with D unclear. Germline loops: CDR1 MGHRA, CDR2 YSYEKL. Trimming took off 5 bases at V and 6 bases at J, with 8 bases between the two ends. This CDR3 has 12 amino acids. DNA for the CDR3: TGCGCCAGCAGCGACCACTCCAATGAGCAGTTCTTC. This translates into CASSDHSNEQFF.

CDR3 loop: CASSIQGGNTEAFF. Here the CDR3 DNA reads TGTGCCAGCAGCATACAGGGGGGGAACACTGAAGCTTTCTTT. V and J are TRBV28 and TRBJ1-1; 8 bases agree with TRBD1. With 6 bases clipped from V and 1 base from J, the junction kept 4 bases outside the gene matches. From germline, CDR1 is MDHEN and CDR2 SYDVKM. CDR3 length: 14 residues. Full variable domain (rest looked up from reference TRBV28 and TRBJ1-1): DVKVTQSSRYLVKRTGEKVFLECVQDMDHENMFWYRQDPGLGLRLIYFSYDVKMKEKGDIPEGYSVSREKKERFSLILESASTNQTSMYLCASSIQGGNTEAFFGQGTRLTVV.

The chain has TRBV9 and TRBJ2-2, with 8 bases identical to TRBD2. Per germline, CDR1 SGDLS and CDR2 YYNGEE. Germline trimming cut 3 bases from V and 2 bases from J; bases unmatched to any gene: 6. This CDR3 comprises 16 residues. CDR3 sequence (DNA): TGTGCCAGCAGCGCGCCGGGGGGGAGAAACACCGGGGAGCTGTTTTTT. It yields the protein CASSAPGGRNTGELFF.

V is TRBV4-3 and J is TRBJ2-2; D unresolved. This CDR3 is built from 15 residues. V was cut by 8 bases and J by 4 bases, with 17 bases left in between. Germline-derived CDR1 and CDR2 are LGHNA and YSLEER. The chain's CDR3 is CASPKEGSGTGELFF. DNA of the CDR3: TGCGCCAGCCCAAAGGAAGGGTCGGGCACCGGGGAGCTGTTTTTT.

The chain joins TRBV2 to TRBJ1-6; 9 bases match TRBD1. The length of the CDR3 is 15 residues. CDR1 is SNHLY and CDR2 is FYNNEI in the germline V gene. The junction had 7 bases not matched to a gene; V was cut back by 3 bases and J by 10 bases. The DNA of the CDR3 is TGTGCCAGCAGTGATGCGGGACAGGGTAACTCACCCCTCCACTTT. Translated: CASSDAGQGNSPLHF.

This chain links TRBV7-2 with TRBJ2-5, with 8 bases aligning to TRBD2. With V trimmed by 2 bases and J by 7 bases, 15 bases remained unmatched. Germline assignment: CDR1 SGHTA and CDR2 FQGNSA. The CDR3 contains 17 residues. This chain's CDR3 is CASSLTSGTSFRGTQYF. The CDR3 DNA is TGTGCCAGCAGCTTAACGTCCGGGACTAGTTTTCGCGGGACCCAGTACTTC.

The rearrangement joins TRBV28 to TRBJ1-6, with D unresolved. Deletions cut 5 bases from V and 5 bases from J, with 4 bases between. This CDR3 comprises 12 residues. Per the germline V gene, CDR1 is MDHEN and CDR2 is SYDVKM. The CDR3 is CASSIDNSPLHF. The CDR3 DNA follows: TGTGCCAGCAGTATAGATAATTCACCCCTCCACTTT. The full variable domain, completed using reference TRBV28 and TRBJ1-6, is DVKVTQSSRYLVKRTGEKVFLECVQDMDHENMFWYRQDPGLGLRLIYFSYDVKMKEKGDIPEGYSVSREKKERFSLILESASTNQTSMYLCASSIDNSPLHFGNGTRLTVT.

V usage is TRBV3-1 (or the pseudogene TRBV3-2) and J usage is TRBJ2-2; D uncertain. This CDR3 is 16 amino acids long. The germline CDR1 and CDR2 sequences are LGHDT and YNNKEL (reference sequence). V was pared by 0 bases and J by 8 bases, with 16 bases between. The CDR3 here is CASSQDNSIFRGELFF. The CDR3 DNA follows: TGTGCCAGCAGCCAAGATAATAGTATATTCCGGGGGGAGCTGTTTTTT.

V gene TRBV5-4 combines with J gene TRBJ2-7, with a possible D match to TRBD2 (6 bases). CDR1 and CDR2 (germline): SGHNT, YYREEE (reference sequence). Between the trimmed V and J ends, which lost 4 bases and 7 bases, there was a span of 15 bases. This CDR3 region has 13 residues. The CDR3 region is CASSLEGMREQYF. DNA for the CDR3: TGTGCCAGCAGCCTGGAGGGAATGAGGGAGCAGTACTTC.